This T cell receptor beta chain was profiled in a study of blood T cell repertoires in COVID-19. At the level of the study: The analysed material was cDNA or gDNA that came from T cells, B-cell-depleted T cells, or PBMCs.

V lost 10 bases and J 7 bases, leaving 17 bases between the germline ends. CDR3 length: 13 amino acids. Sequencing was performed with immunoSEQ multiplex PCR; in TCRdb, only in-frame clones are kept and a portion is missing. The sample shows 150,000 to 200,000 clones, more than 75% of them seen only once. The specimen was peripheral blood. This sequence was found in a man aged 35-49 years with active or convalescent COVID-19. This chain connects TRBV12-3 or TRBV12-4 to TRBJ1-5, with D uncertain. The CDR3 DNA is TGTGCCACAACTGGAGGGCCCGGGCAGCCCCAGCATTTT. It specifies CATTGGPGQPQHF.